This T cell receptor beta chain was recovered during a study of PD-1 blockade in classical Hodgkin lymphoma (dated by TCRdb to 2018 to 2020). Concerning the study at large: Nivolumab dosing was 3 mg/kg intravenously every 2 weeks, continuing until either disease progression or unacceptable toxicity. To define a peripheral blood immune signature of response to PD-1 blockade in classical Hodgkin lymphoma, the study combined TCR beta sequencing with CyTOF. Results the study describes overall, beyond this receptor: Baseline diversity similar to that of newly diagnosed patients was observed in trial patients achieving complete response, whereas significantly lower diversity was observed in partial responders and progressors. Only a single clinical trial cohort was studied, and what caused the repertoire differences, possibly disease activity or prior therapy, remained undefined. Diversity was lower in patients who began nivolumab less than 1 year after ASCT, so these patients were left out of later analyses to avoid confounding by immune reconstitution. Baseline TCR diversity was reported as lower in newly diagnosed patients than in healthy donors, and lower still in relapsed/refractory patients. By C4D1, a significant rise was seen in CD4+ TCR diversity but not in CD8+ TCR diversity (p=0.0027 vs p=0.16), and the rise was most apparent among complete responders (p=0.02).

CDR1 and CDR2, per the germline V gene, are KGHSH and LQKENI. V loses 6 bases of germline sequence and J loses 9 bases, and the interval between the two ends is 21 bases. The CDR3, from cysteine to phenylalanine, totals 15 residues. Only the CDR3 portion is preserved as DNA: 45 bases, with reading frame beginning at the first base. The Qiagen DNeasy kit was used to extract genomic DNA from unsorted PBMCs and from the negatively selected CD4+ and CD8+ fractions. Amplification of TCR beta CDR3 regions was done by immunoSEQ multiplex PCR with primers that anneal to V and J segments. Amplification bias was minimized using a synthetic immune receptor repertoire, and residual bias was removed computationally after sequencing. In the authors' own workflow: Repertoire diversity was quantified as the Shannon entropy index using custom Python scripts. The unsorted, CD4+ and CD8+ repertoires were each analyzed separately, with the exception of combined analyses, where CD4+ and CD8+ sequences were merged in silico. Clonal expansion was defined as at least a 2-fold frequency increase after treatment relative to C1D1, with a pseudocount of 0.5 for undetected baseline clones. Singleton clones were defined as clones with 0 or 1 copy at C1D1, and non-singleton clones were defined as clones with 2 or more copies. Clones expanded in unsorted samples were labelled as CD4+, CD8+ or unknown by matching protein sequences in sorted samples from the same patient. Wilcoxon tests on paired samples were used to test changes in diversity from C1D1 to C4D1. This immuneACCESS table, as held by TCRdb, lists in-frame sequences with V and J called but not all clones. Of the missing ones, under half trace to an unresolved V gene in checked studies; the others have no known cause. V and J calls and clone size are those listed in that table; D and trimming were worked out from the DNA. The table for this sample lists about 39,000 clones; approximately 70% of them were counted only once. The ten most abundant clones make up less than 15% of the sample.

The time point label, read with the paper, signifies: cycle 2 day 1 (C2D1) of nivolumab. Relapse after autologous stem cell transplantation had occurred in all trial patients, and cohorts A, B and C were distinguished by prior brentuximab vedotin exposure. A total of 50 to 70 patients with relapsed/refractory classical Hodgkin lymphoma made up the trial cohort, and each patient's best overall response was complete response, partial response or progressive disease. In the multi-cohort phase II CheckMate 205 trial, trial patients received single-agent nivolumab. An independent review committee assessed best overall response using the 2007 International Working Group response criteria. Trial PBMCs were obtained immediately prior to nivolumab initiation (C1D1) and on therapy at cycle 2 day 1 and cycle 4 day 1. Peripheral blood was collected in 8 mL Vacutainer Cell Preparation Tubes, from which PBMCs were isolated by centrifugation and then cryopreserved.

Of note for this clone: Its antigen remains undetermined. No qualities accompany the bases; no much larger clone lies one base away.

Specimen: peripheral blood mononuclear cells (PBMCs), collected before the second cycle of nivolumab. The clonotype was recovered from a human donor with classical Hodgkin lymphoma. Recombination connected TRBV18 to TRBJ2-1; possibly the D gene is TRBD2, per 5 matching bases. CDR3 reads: CASSQQRAGGREQFF. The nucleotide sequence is TGTGCCAGCTCGCAGCAAAGGGCAGGAGGTCGTGAGCAGTTCTTC.